These T cell receptor beta chains were read from a single sample in a study of blood T cell repertoires in COVID-19. TCRdb's table, derived via immunoSEQ multiplex PCR, lists solely in-frame clones and lacks some. Of almost 400,000 clones detected, around 87% appear once; the ten largest clones hold about 0.89%. Sequenced input: PBMCs or T cells enriched from blood (not recorded which). These receptors came from a woman under 40 with acute COVID-19. Both conserved end residues are part of each CDR3. The D gene is left open where the match is weak. A clone size is listed for some rows: how often the clone was seen (once, few, many), or a class if it is expanded.

v_call	d_call	clone_size	j_call	cdr3_nt	cdr3_aa
TRBV19	TRBD1	NA	TRBJ2-5	TGTGCCAGTAACGACAGGGGTCCTTATGGGACCCAGTACTTC	CASNDRGPYGTQYF
TRBV28	TRBD1	once	TRBJ1-1	TGTGCCAGCAGGGGACAGGCAAACACTGAAGCTTTCTTT	CASRGQANTEAFF
TRBV28	TRBD1	NA	TRBJ2-3	TGTGCCAGCAGTATACGGGACAGGGGGGTAAGAACAGATACGCAGTATTTT	CASSIRDRGVRTDTQYF
TRBV5-5	NA	NA	TRBJ1-6	TGTGCCAGCAGCTCTAGCCGTGGGAATTCACCCCTCCACTTT	CASSSSRGNSPLHF
TRBV5-1	NA	once	TRBJ1-1	TGCGCCAGCAGGAAGGCAGGCCCCCCAGAGGGTGCTTTCTTT	CASRKAGPPEGAFF
TRBV2	TRBD1	NA	TRBJ1-1	TGTGCCAGCAATGACAGGGGGCCGAAGGGTGAAGCTTTCTTT	CASNDRGPKGEAFF
TRBV4-3	NA	NA	TRBJ1-6	TGCGCCAGCAGCCAAGTCCCACAGGGTCTCAATAATTCACCCCTCCACTTT	CASSQVPQGLNNSPLHF
TRBV9	TRBD2	NA	TRBJ2-1	TGTGCCAGCAGCGTAACGACTAGCGGGGGTTCCTACAATGAGCAGTTCTTC	CASSVTTSGGSYNEQFF
TRBV2	TRBD2	once	TRBJ2-3	TGTGCCAGCGCCGGGGGGAGCACAGATACGCAGTATTTT	CASAGGSTDTQYF
TRBV7-2	NA	NA	TRBJ2-7	TGTGCCAGCAGCTTAGACAGGTCACCCTACGAGCAGTACTTC	CASSLDRSPYEQYF
TRBV5-5	NA	NA	TRBJ1-2	TGTGCCAGCAGCTTGGTGCAGGACTCCTTCTATGGCTACACCTTC	CASSLVQDSFYGYTF
TRBV12-3/TRBV12-4	NA	NA	TRBJ2-7	TGTGCCAGCAGCCCCGGTGACTACGAGCAGTACTTC	CASSPGDYEQYF
TRBV30	TRBD2	NA	TRBJ2-3	TGTGCCTGGAGGTTAGCGGGGGGGCCTCTCGGCACAGATACGCAGTATTTT	CAWRLAGGPLGTDTQYF
TRBV18	TRBD1	NA	TRBJ1-4	TGTGCCAGCTCACCACCAGCTAGGGGGCGACTGTTTTTT	CASSPPARGRLFF
TRBV7-8	NA	NA	TRBJ2-7	TGTGCCAGCAGCTTACTACAGGGTAACTCCTACGAGCAGTACTTC	CASSLLQGNSYEQYF
TRBV25-1	TRBD1	NA	TRBJ1-2	TGTGCCAGCAGCGGTGACAGGGGGGGCGAGATCTATGGCTACACCTTC	CASSGDRGGEIYGYTF
TRBV7-3	NA	NA	TRBJ2-1	TGTGCCAGCAGCTTAACTCGGGACTACAATGAGCAGTTCTTC	CASSLTRDYNEQFF
TRBV11-3	NA	NA	TRBJ2-7	TGTGCCAGCAGCTTAGAAAGGAGAGACTCTTCCTACGAGCAGTACTTC	CASSLERRDSSYEQYF